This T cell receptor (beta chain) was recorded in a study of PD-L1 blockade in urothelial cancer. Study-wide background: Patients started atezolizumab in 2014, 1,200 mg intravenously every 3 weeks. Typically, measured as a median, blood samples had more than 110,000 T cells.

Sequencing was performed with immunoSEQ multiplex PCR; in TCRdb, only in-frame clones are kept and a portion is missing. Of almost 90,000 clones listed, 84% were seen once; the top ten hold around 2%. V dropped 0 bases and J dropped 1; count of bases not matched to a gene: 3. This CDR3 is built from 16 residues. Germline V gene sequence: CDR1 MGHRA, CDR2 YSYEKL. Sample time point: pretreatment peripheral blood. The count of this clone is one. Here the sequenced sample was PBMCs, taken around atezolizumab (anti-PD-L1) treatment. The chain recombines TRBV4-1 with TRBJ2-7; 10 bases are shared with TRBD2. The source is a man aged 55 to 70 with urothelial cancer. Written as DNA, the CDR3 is TGCGCCAGCAGCCAAGAGCTAGCGGGGGCATCCTACGAGCAGTACTTC. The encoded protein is CASSQELAGASYEQYF.